This passage covers 32 T cell receptor beta chains from one sample sequenced in a study of long-term antiretroviral therapy in people with HIV. Survey level was the resolution at which the v3.0 immunoSEQ assay ran. Clones were read by immunoSEQ multiplex PCR, and TCRdb kept only the in-frame ones, dropping some. This table holds around 43,000 clones, about 94% found once. The sample was unsorted PBMCs, taken around 9.2 years after starting antiretroviral therapy. The receptors here all came from a man aged 25-45 years with HIV.

Regarding this clone: Distinct nucleotide sequences in the sample also encode this CDR3. The J gene is TRBJ1-5, the V gene TRBV18; tentatively, D is TRBD1 (6 bases). CDR1 is KGHSH and CDR2 is LQKENI in the germline V gene. The CDR3 consists of 14 residues. V lost 3 bases and J lost 5, with 11 bases in between. The CDR3 region is CASSPGGGDQPQHF. DNA of the CDR3: TGTGCCAGCTCACCGGGGGGCGGAGATCAGCCCCAGCATTTT.

The rearrangement uses TRBV6-4 and TRBJ1-3, with TRBD1 as a possible D gene (5 bases). The germline V gene encodes CDR1 MRHNA and CDR2 SNTAGT. Deletions cut 4 bases from V and 0 bases from J, with 19 bases between. The CDR3 covers 18 residues. As DNA, the CDR3 is TGTGCCAGCAGTGCCACGCCGGGACCGTCAAGCTCTGGAAACACCATATATTTT. Protein: CASSATPGPSSSGNTIYF.

The CDR3: CASSAGRGDTEAFF. The CDR3 nucleotides are TGTGCCAGCAGCGCCGGGAGGGGTGACACTGAAGCTTTCTTT. The rearrangement uses TRBV9 and TRBJ1-1, with a weak D call TRBD1 (5 bases). The CDR3 runs 14 residues. Germline CDR1 reads SGDLS; CDR2 reads YYNGEE. The ends were cut back, 3 bases at V and 3 bases at J, with 12 bases in the middle.

V gene TRBV10-2 combines with J gene TRBJ1-5; D is unclear. This CDR3 has 13 amino acids. V lost 7 bases and J 1 base, leaving 8 bases between the germline ends. Germline V lookup: CDR1 WSHSY, CDR2 SAAADI. The CDR3 reads CASTARSNQPQHF. In DNA form, the CDR3 reads TGCGCCAGCACAGCGAGAAGCAATCAGCCCCAGCATTTT.

The chain couples TRBV6-1 to TRBJ2-1, with 12 nucleotides matching TRBD2. CDR1 and CDR2 (germline): MNHNS, SASEGT. V dropped 6 bases and J dropped 10; count of bases not matched to a gene: 4. This CDR3 spans 13 amino acids. The DNA for the CDR3 is TGTGCCAGCAGACTAGCGGGGGGCTCGGAGCAGTTCTTC. Translating it yields CASRLAGGSEQFF.

The rearrangement uses TRBV28 and TRBJ2-1; 9 nucleotides align to TRBD1. CDR3 size: 14 residues. Germline values: CDR1 MDHEN, CDR2 SYDVKM. Unmatched junction bases numbered 7, after V lost 6 bases and J lost 7 bases. The CDR3 is CASRPGQGWNEQFF. Written as DNA, the CDR3 is TGTGCCAGCAGGCCGGGACAGGGTTGGAATGAGCAGTTCTTC.

The rearrangement joins TRBV2 to TRBJ2-5; 11 nucleotides line up with TRBD1. CDR3 size: 15 residues. Unmatched junction bases numbered 3, after V lost 5 bases and J lost 1 base. Germline values: CDR1 SNHLY, CDR2 FYNNEI. The CDR3 here is CASSQDRGPQETQYF. CDR3 bases: TGTGCCAGCAGTCAGGACAGGGGGCCCCAAGAGACCCAGTACTTC.

The V and J genes are TRBV11-2 and TRBJ2-4, with D possibly called TRBD1 or TRBD2 (5 bases each). This CDR3 comprises 17 residues. V lost 1 base and J 1 base, leaving 14 bases between the germline ends. CDR1 and CDR2 (germline): SGHAT, FQNNGV. The CDR3 loop reads CASSLVPGRRAKNIQYF. CDR3 DNA: TGTGCCAGCAGCTTAGTCCCGGGACGGAGGGCCAAAAACATTCAGTACTTC.

The CDR3 DNA follows: TGTGCCAGCAGCTTGGAACCGAATGAAAAACTGTTTTTT. It translates to CASSLEPNEKLFF. The chain is built from TRBV7-2 and TRBJ1-4; D uncertain. The CDR3 sequence is 13 residues long. CDR1 and CDR2 from the germline V gene are SGHTA and FQGNSA. Deletions cut 3 bases from V and 5 bases from J, with 7 bases between.

This clone occurred once. CDR3 DNA: TGCAGCGCTGGGGGCCAATTGAACACTGAAGCTTTCTTT. Its protein is CSAGGQLNTEAFF. The chain uses TRBV29-1 and TRBJ1-1, with a weak D call TRBD1 (6 bases). The germline gives CDR1 SQVTM, CDR2 ANQGSEA. The CDR3 is made up of 13 amino acids. Trimming cost V 7 bases and J 0 bases, with 12 bases left between them.

The rearrangement links TRBV5-1 to TRBJ1-2, with unresolved D. CDR1 SGHRS and CDR2 YFSETQ come from the germline V gene. V was cut by 0 bases and J by 7 bases, with 16 bases left in between. This CDR3 is 15 amino acids long. The CDR3 loop reads CASSLEAGYSSGYTF. In DNA form, the CDR3 reads TGCGCCAGCAGCTTGGAGGCCGGGTACAGTAGTGGCTACACCTTC.

V and J are TRBV11-2 and TRBJ2-4, with 7 bases matching TRBD1. V was pared by 3 bases and J by 9 bases, with 2 bases of the junction left unmatched. Per germline, CDR1 SGHAT and CDR2 FQNNGV. The CDR3 is made up of 12 amino acids. DNA for the CDR3: TGTGCCAGCAGCTTGCAGGGGGTCATTCAGTACTTC. Protein product: CASSLQGVIQYF.

This chain links TRBV4-2 with TRBJ1-4; D not resolved. CDR1 LGHNA and CDR2 YNFKEQ come from the germline V gene. Trimming cost V 1 base and J 7 bases, with 28 bases left between them. This CDR3 is built from 20 residues. The CDR3 region is CASSQASILGLRLEGEKLFF. CDR3 sequence (DNA): TGTGCCAGCAGCCAAGCCTCAATTTTAGGACTGCGTCTCGAGGGTGAAAAACTGTTTTTT.

This clone was picked up one time. The V and J genes are TRBV28 and TRBJ2-2; weak D call: TRBD2 (6 bases). Germline-derived CDR1 and CDR2 are MDHEN and SYDVKM. The CDR3 loop spans 16 amino acids. V was shortened by 4 bases and J by 6 bases, with 18 bases between the two germline ends. CDR3 coding DNA: TGTGCCAGCAGTTCCCCCGGGAGTGTCATATCCGGGGAGCTGTTTTTT. It translates to CASSSPGSVISGELFF.

The chain is built from TRBV5-6 and TRBJ2-5; D not resolved. Germline-derived CDR1 and CDR2 are SGHDT and YYEEEE. Trimming left V 1 base short and J 5 bases short, with 3 bases between. The CDR3 consists of 11 residues. CDR3 DNA sequence: TGTGCCAGCAGCTTGAGGGAGACCCAGTACTTC. Amino acids: CASSLRETQYF.

The J gene is TRBJ2-2, the V gene TRBV9, with 9 bases aligning to TRBD1. Trimming at V came to 2 bases and at J to 1 base, leaving 6 bases not matched to a gene. The CDR3 totals 17 residues. The germline gives CDR1 SGDLS, CDR2 YYNGEE. CDR3 residues: CASSVRRDRENTGELFF. CDR3 DNA sequence: TGTGCCAGCAGCGTTCGGAGGGACAGGGAGAACACCGGGGAGCTGTTTTTT.

The CDR3: CASSLIATNEKLFF. The DNA of the CDR3 is TGTGCCAGCAGCTTAATCGCAACTAATGAAAAACTGTTTTTT. The chain employs TRBV7-9 and TRBJ1-4; D unclear. Germline loops: CDR1 SEHNR, CDR2 FQNEAQ (reference sequence). The CDR3 extends over 14 amino acids. V dropped 2 bases and J dropped 0 bases, with 4 bases sitting between them.

J is TRBJ2-7 and V is TRBV5-1, with TRBD1 matching 9 bases. Losses at the gene ends were 3 bases for V and 6 bases for J; bases not matched to a gene: 7. The CDR3 length is 14 residues. Per germline, CDR1 SGHRS and CDR2 YFSETQ. CDR3 nucleotide sequence: TGCGCCAGCAGCTACCGGGACAGGGATCCCGAGCAGTACTTC. This gives the protein CASSYRDRDPEQYF.

The rearrangement joins TRBV7-9 to TRBJ1-5, with D unresolved. The CDR3 is made up of 13 amino acids. From germline, CDR1 is SEHNR and CDR2 FQNEAQ (reference sequence). V was shortened by 0 bases and J by 9 bases, with 9 bases between the two germline ends. CDR3 in DNA: TGTGCCAGCAGCTTAGCGCCCTTAGGGCCCCAGCATTTT. Amino acid sequence: CASSLAPLGPQHF.

This chain links TRBV5-1 with TRBJ1-6; 8 bases match TRBD1. CDR1 and CDR2 from the germline V gene are SGHRS and YFSETQ. V was pared by 0 bases and J by 9 bases, with 14 bases of the junction left unmatched. This CDR3 has 18 amino acids. This CDR3 is CASSLGYGQGGKSSPLHF. The CDR3 DNA reads TGCGCCAGCAGCTTGGGGTACGGACAGGGTGGCAAAAGTTCACCCCTCCACTTT.

The chain is built from TRBV15 and TRBJ1-5, with 9 bases lining up with TRBD1. Germline CDR1 reads LNHNV; CDR2 reads YYDKDF (reference sequence). V dropped 1 base and J dropped 7; count of bases not matched to a gene: 5. The CDR3 is 15 residues long. CDR3 sequence reads: CATSRVQGAWQPQHF. In DNA form, the CDR3 reads TGTGCCACCAGCAGAGTACAGGGGGCATGGCAGCCCCAGCATTTT. The full variable domain, in which reference TRBV15 and TRBJ1-5 provide the parts outside the CDR3, is DAMVIQNPRYQVTQFGKPVTLSCSQTLNHNVMYWYQQKSSQAPKLLFHYYDKDFNNEADTPDNFQSRRPNTSFCFLDIRSPGLGDTAMYLCATSRVQGAWQPQHFGDGTRLSIL.

The chain has TRBV19 and TRBJ1-2, with 8 positions matching TRBD1. The length of the CDR3 is 15 residues. Germline V lookup: CDR1 LNHDA, CDR2 SQIVND (reference sequence). V shed 10 bases, J shed 8 bases, and the junction held 18 bases outside the gene matches. The CDR3 DNA sequence: TGTGCCACTGGCAGAGGGGACAGGAGTGTGTTGGGCTACACCTTC. Translation gives CATGRGDRSVLGYTF.

This clone was observed a single time. This chain uses TRBV6-1 with TRBJ1-5, with TRBD1 matching over 7 bases. V lost 2 bases, J lost 3 bases, and 7 bases stayed unmatched. Germline assignment: CDR1 MNHNS and CDR2 SASEGT. The CDR3 is 16 residues long. CDR3 in amino acids: CASSESSGGINQPQHF. The CDR3 DNA reads TGTGCCAGCAGTGAATCGTCAGGGGGTATCAATCAGCCCCAGCATTTT.

The gene calls are TRBV18 and TRBJ1-4; 7 bases align to TRBD1. The CDR3 runs to 13 residues. Germline CDR1 reads KGHSH; CDR2 reads LQKENI. V lost 6 bases and J lost 6; bases outside the gene matches: 4. CDR3 sequence (DNA): TGTGCCAGCTCCAAGGGGGCTGATGAAAAACTGTTTTTT. It translates to CASSKGADEKLFF. Full variable domain (missing parts from reference TRBV18 and TRBJ1-4): NAGVMQNPRHLVRRRGQEARLRCSPMKGHSHVYWYRQLPEEGLKFMVYLQKENIIDESGMPKERFSAEFPKEGPSILRIQQVVRGDSAAYFCASSKGADEKLFFGSGTQLSVL.

V gene TRBV30 combines with J gene TRBJ1-4; D is unresolved. Germline CDR1 is GTSNPN and CDR2 is SVGIG (reference sequence). This CDR3 region has 13 residues. Trimming took 5 bases from V and 9 from J, leaving 16 bases between them. The CDR3 DNA follows: TGTGCCTGGGACTTCGAGGATGGGAAAAAACTGTTTTTT. Protein product: CAWDFEDGKKLFF.

The chain carries TRBV11-2 and TRBJ1-6; D not certain. Between the trimmed V and J ends, which lost 3 bases and 7 bases, there was a span of 10 bases. This CDR3 region has 14 residues. Germline V gene lookup returns CDR1 SGHAT and CDR2 FQNNGV. The CDR3 DNA sequence: TGTGCCAGCAGCTTGGGCGGGGAGAATTCACCCCTCCACTTT. This gives the protein CASSLGGENSPLHF.

This chain connects TRBV9 to TRBJ1-3; D gene ambiguous. The V end lost 0 bases, the J end lost 7 bases, and 5 bases lay between the germline ends. Germline V gene data show CDR1 as SGDLS and CDR2 as YYNGEE. This CDR3 is 12 amino acids long. The CDR3 nucleotides read TGTGCCAGCAGCGTAGGAGGTAACACCATATATTTT. Translating gives CASSVGGNTIYF.

This chain links TRBV4-2 with TRBJ2-5; 8 bases are a match to TRBD2. V lost 4 bases, J lost 2 bases, and 9 bases stayed unmatched. The CDR3 totals 16 residues. Germline CDR1 and CDR2: LGHNA and YNFKEQ. The DNA for the CDR3 is TGTGCCAGCAGCCCCCTCAGCGGGGGAGATCAAGAGACCCAGTACTTC. Translation: CASSPLSGGDQETQYF.

The chain uses TRBV7-3 and TRBJ2-3; D is unclear. The germline gives CDR1 SGHTA, CDR2 FQGTGA. The ends were cut back, 2 bases at V and 0 bases at J, with 9 bases in the middle. CDR3 size: 15 residues. CDR3 bases: TGTGCCAGCAGCTTAGCTCCTACTAGCACAGATACGCAGTATTTT. Amino acids: CASSLAPTSTDTQYF.

The rearrangement joins TRBV5-1 to TRBJ1-1; tentative D call: TRBD1 (5 bases). V was pared by 4 bases and J by 3 bases, with 16 bases between. This CDR3 is 15 amino acids long. Germline V gives CDR1 SGHRS, CDR2 YFSETQ. Here the CDR3 DNA reads TGCGCCAGCAGCAGACCCGGAGGCAGGGACACTGAAGCTTTCTTT. It is translated as CASSRPGGRDTEAFF.

The gene calls are TRBV28 and TRBJ1-5, with D possibly being TRBD1 (5 bases). CDR1 and CDR2 (germline): MDHEN, SYDVKM. The V gene lost 11 bases and the J gene lost 5 bases, with 13 bases spanning the gap. The CDR3 has 12 residues. CDR3 nucleotide sequence: TGTGCCGATCAGGGCGGGGATCAGCCCCAGCATTTT. This translates into CADQGGDQPQHF. Using reference TRBV28 and TRBJ1-5 for the parts outside the CDR3, the full variable domain is DVKVTQSSRYLVKRTGEKVFLECVQDMDHENMFWYRQDPGLGLRLIYFSYDVKMKEKGDIPEGYSVSREKKERFSLILESASTNQTSMYLCADQGGDQPQHFGDGTRLSIL.

In DNA form, the CDR3 reads TGCGCCAGCAGCTCAGACAGGGGCCGAAAACAAGAGACCCAGTACTTC. Encoded protein: CASSSDRGRKQETQYF. The chain employs TRBV5-1 and TRBJ2-5, with 8 positions matching TRBD1. Germline V gene data show CDR1 as SGHRS and CDR2 as YFSETQ. Losses at the gene ends were 3 bases for V and 2 bases for J; bases not matched to a gene: 9. The CDR3 is 16 residues long.